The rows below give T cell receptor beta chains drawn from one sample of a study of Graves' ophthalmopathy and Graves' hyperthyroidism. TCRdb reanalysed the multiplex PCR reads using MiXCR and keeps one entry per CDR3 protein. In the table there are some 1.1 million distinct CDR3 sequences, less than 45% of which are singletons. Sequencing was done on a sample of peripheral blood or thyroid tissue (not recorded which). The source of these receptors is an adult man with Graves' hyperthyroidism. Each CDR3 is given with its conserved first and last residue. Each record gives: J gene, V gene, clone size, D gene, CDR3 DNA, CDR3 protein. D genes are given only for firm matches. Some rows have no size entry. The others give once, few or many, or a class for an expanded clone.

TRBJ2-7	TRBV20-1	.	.	TGCAGTTCCAGAGGGGGGACAGACTCATCCTACGAGCAGTACTTC	CSSRGGTDSSYEQYF
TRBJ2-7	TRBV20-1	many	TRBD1	TGCAGTGCTAGTGGACAGGGGGGTGCTTACGAGCAGTACTTC	CSASGQGGAYEQYF
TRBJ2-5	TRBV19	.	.	TGTGCCACAGCTGGAGGGGTGACCCAGTACTTC	CATAGGVTQYF
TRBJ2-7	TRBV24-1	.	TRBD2	TGTGCCACCAGTGCTACCCCTAGCGGGAGGGCCTGGGAGCAGTACTTC	CATSATPSGRAWEQYF
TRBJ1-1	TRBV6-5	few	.	TGTGCCAGCAGTTACTCGATAGTCAGGGGAACTGAAGCTTTCTTT	CASSYSIVRGTEAFF
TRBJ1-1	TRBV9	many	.	TGTGCCAGCAGCGTGGGTACAGGGAGGAGGGGAACTGAAGCTTTCTTT	CASSVGTGRRGTEAFF
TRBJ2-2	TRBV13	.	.	TGTACCAGCAGCTCTGCTGACTGGCAGAACACCGGGGAGCTGTTTTTT	CTSSSADWQNTGELFF
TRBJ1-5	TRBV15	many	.	TGTGCCACCAGCGGTAGAAATCAGCCCCAGCATTTT	CATSGRNQPQHF
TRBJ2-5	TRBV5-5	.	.	TGTGCCAGCAGCTTATTAGGCCCAGGGACCCAGTACTTC	CASSLLGPGTQYF
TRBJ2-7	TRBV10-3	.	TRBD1	TGTGCCAGCAGCCCTACGAGGGACAGGGCCTACGAGCAGTACTTC	CASSPTRDRAYEQYF
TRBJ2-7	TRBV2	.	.	TGTGCCAGCAGTGAACTCCTCAGGGGATTGAGTTCCTACGAGCAGTACTTC	CASSELLRGLSSYEQYF
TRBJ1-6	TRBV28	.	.	TGTGCCAGCAGAGAAATAGGTCCCCTCCACTTT	CASREIGPLHF
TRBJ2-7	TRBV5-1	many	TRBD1	TGTGCCAGCAGCCCAGCCGGGACAGGACGCTACGAGCAGTACTTC	CASSPAGTGRYEQYF
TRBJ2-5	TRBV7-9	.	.	TGTGCCAGCAGCGGAAGAGAGGCCCGACCCGGGGAGACCCAGTACTTC	CASSGREARPGETQYF
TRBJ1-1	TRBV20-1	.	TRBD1	TGCGGTGCCTCGGGACAGATTAACACTGAAGCTTTCTTT	CGASGQINTEAFF
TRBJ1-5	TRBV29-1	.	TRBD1	TGCAGCACCGGGACAGCAGATCAGCCCCAGCATTTT	CSTGTADQPQHF
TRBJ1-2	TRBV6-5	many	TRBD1	TGTGCCAGCAGGGAACAGGGGGTTCGCTATGGCTACACCTTC	CASREQGVRYGYTF